This T cell receptor (beta chain) was retrieved from a study of cytomegalovirus exposure and HLA in healthy donors (TCRdb year 2017). In the study overall: An earlier analysis of fewer than 750 of the donors reported 276 Gb of sequence data and 95 million to 120 million unique TCR beta sequences obtained from about 200 million T cells. Roughly five DR-DQ haplotypes were treated as single units for association and clustering because of strong linkage in the cohort. Donor age, sex, ethnicity and CMV serostatus were compiled together with the repertoire data. An early release that covered about 600 HLA-typed donors contained around 330 gigabases of sequencing data and approximately 85 million unique TCR sequences. Among the roughly 400 genotyped donors, about 85% belonged to the genetic ancestry cluster associated with self-reported Caucasian donors. The study aimed to test whether cataloging public T cell receptors could reveal signatures of past pathogen exposure. The later analysis used no new phenotypic data to find candidate immune exposures, relying instead on TCR beta sequences and their occurrence across donors. To predict cytomegalovirus infection status, the study combined high-throughput TCR immunosequencing, statistical association of individual TCRs with disease status, and machine learning. Besides the first cohort of some 670 subjects, a separate validation cohort made up of about 120 different subjects was used. The T cell repertoires of 550 to 850 subjects were profiled by immunosequencing and related to cytomegalovirus serostatus. A later genetic analysis used genome-wide SNP genotypes for about 65% of the roughly 700 donors, treating that subset as a discovery cohort. All discovery cohort repertoires had been generated on a single sequencing platform. Typing coverage varied by locus: about 620-630 donors for A, B, C, DRB1 and DQB1; roughly 520 for DQA1; around 570 for DPA1; approximately 450 for DPB1. HLA typing included class I and class II loci at four-digit resolution. Across 300 to 500 genotyped donors of the cohort, an average of 235,054 unique TCR beta nucleotide sequences per donor were sequenced, and around 20% of those sequences were non-productive. In a later analysis, previously published TCR beta repertoires from 666 donors were re-analyzed and high-resolution HLA genotyping was added so that TCR occurrence patterns could be studied. An earlier analysis of 587 of the donors used high-throughput TCR beta sequencing to judge whether each TCR beta V gene segment behaved as functional or pseudogenic.

The library came from the immunoSEQ multiplex PCR assay. For the multiplex PCR, a mixture combining 60 forward primers for TCR Vbeta segments and 13 reverse primers for TCR Jbeta segments was used. A multiplex PCR assay on genomic DNA amplified the CDR3 region of rearranged TCR beta genes. The Illumina HiSeq System was used to sequence the amplified TCR beta libraries as 87-base-pair reads. Per the source publication's procedure: A later analysis counted about 80 million unique TCR beta chains across the roughly 700 repertoires, and some 12 million of these chains were shared by at least two donors. To remove PCR and sequencing errors, raw reads were error-corrected and collapsed into unique sequences using a nearest-neighbor algorithm that merged closely related sequences. V, D and J gene segments were assigned by aligning CDR3 sequences to IMGT reference sequences. For a sequence to be retained, a match of at least six nucleotides to both a V gene segment and a J gene segment was required. A rearrangement counted as productive if the CDR3 had no stop codons and remained in frame with V and J, and every other rearrangement counted as non-productive. CDR3 was defined by IMGT convention, running from the second conserved V-encoded cysteine to the conserved J-encoded phenylalanine. In an earlier analysis of roughly 610 of the donors, sequences lacking an unambiguous match to a single V gene segment were excluded. An earlier analysis of under 750 of the donors called V segments functional above 56.7% productive rearrangements and segregating when the between-donor standard deviation exceeded 5%. To diagnose cytomegalovirus status from the catalog of TCR beta chain sequences, a statistical classification framework was built. In a later analysis, V and J genes were assigned by comparing TCR nucleotide sequences against IMGT/GENE-DB human TR gene sequences. In a later analysis, CDR3 sequences and most-parsimonious VDJ recombination scenarios were assigned using the TCRdist pipeline. A later analysis defined each TCR beta chain by its CDR3 amino acid sequence plus V-gene family, and excluded reads lacking a unique V-gene family. To address suspected cross-contamination and a sequencing artifact, a later analysis removed roughly 580 highly shared, low-generation-probability nucleotide sequences. In a later analysis, a clonal expansion index was calculated for each public chain from normalized within-repertoire ranks of inferred template counts. A later analysis computed generation probabilities with a VDJ recombination model fitted to out-of-frame rearrangements, and checked the results against IGoR. In a later analysis, TCR-TCR, TCR-HLA and TCR-CMV co-occurrence was scored with hypergeometric tests, and a repertoire-size bias correction was applied to TCR pairs. To estimate false discovery rates, a later analysis permuted the HLA or CMV assignments 20 times. In a later analysis, co-occurring TCRs were grouped with DBSCAN, and TCRdist sequence similarity was added when clustering was performed within HLA-allele-positive subsets. For co-occurrence clustering, repertoires with fewer than 30,000 or more than 120,000 public chains were excluded, along with five repertoires with anomalous nucleotide sharing. TCRdb re-hosts the immuneACCESS table, in-frame sequences only. Its copies lack some clones; in the studies checked, an unresolved V gene accounts for under half of them, and the cause for the rest is not known. D and trimming were read from the DNA, whereas the V and J calls and clone size are those reported in that table. This sample holds around 180,000 clones; roughly 77% were observed only once. The ten top clones hold roughly 1.4% of the sample.

The cohort was made up of hundreds of healthy bone marrow donors. At the time of sampling, every cohort member was nominally healthy, though immune exposures that went unrecorded were likely present. The donor was CMV seronegative and was included in the group of several hundred seronegative cohort members. Every donor gave a peripheral blood sample, and the peripheral blood mononuclear cells from that sample were used for TCR beta sequencing. Genomic DNA extraction from the blood cell samples was performed with the Qiagen DNeasy Blood Extraction Kit. Study-level results and caveats: The authors suggested that the approach could potentially be extended to other disease states and immunological phenotypes. A few of the identified cytomegalovirus-associated TCR beta chains were confirmed in vitro to be specific for cytomegalovirus antigens. Cytomegalovirus status was reported to be diagnosed by the classifier with high specificity and sensitivity in both the original and validation cohorts. An earlier analysis of approximately 530 of the donors showed that most TCR beta V segments appeared in productive rearrangements either about 87% or about 30% of the time, which broadly matched IMGT annotations. A later genetic analysis associated a missense DCLRE1C variant with V-gene and J-gene trimming of TCR beta chains, and an independent cohort replicated the association. A total of fewer than 200 TCR beta chains were listed by the study as associated with cytomegalovirus. Because counts were too low, some 17 rarely observed V segments, including chromosome 9 orphons, were left out of the earlier analysis of some 600 of the donors. A later analysis found that HLA-associated TCR beta chains were more clonally expanded and had lower generation probabilities than equally common non-associated chains. Linkage disequilibrium might explain the correlated functional status among segregating V segments, but an unknown experimental factor could not be excluded. In a later analysis, the rate of TCR association differed among HLA loci, with DRB1 alleles having the most associated TCRs and HLA-C alleles having the fewest. A later analysis found that most CMV-associated TCR beta chains appeared HLA-restricted, with HLA associations seemingly driven largely by CMV exposure. A later analysis associated about 17,000 TCR beta sequences with specific HLA alleles at a false discovery rate of 0.05. Some IMGT-functional V segments, including TRBV6-2 and TRBV6-3, could not be distinguished by the 87-base-pair reads and were therefore excluded. Compared with the roughly 700-donor mean, donors in an Asian-associated ancestry cluster had fewer N-insertions in productive TCRs, according to a later genetic analysis. Sequencing depth was assumed to be roughly uniform across donors in the presence/absence analyses, though that assumption may not hold. Because some donors lacked HLA typing at each locus, the association tests relied only on the typed subset. A later analysis reported that several top co-occurrence clusters appeared linked to parvovirus B19, influenza, CMV and Epstein-Barr virus. A cluster of highly shared sequence variants was judged likely to be a technical artifact of the sequencing pipeline. This cohort had only TCR beta chains sequenced, and the lack of alpha or paired-chain data limited which features could be detected. Assigning TCR associations to individual alleles was difficult when HLA alleles, especially DR and DQ, strongly co-occurred. A further reported finding was that TCR beta sequences accurately predicted the HLA-A and HLA-B alleles for most subjects in the first cohort. The only immune exposure information available for the cohort was CMV serostatus. While some public TCRs were present in many individuals, most TCR sequences turned up only very rarely across donors.

Based on the germline V gene, the CDR1 and CDR2 sequences are LGHNA and YSLEER. Spanning cysteine to phenylalanine, the CDR3 consists of 15 amino acids. Solely the CDR3 DNA is kept, with 45 bases framed from the first base. V is pared back by 2 bases and J by 8 bases, with 16 bases lying between the germline termini. As to this clone: This receptor's antigen is unknown. No base-level quality is on record; no much larger clone is a single base apart.

The receptor's source is a woman between 45 and 60 years old in good health and CMV-seronegative. Material for sequencing was PBMCs. The chain uses TRBV4-3 and TRBJ2-1; there is no confident call for the D gene. The DNA is as follows: TGCGCCAGCAGCCAAATCCACCCTACGGAGCATGAGCAGTTCTTC. It encodes CASSQIHPTEHEQFF.